The present TCR beta chain was sequenced within a study of cytomegalovirus exposure and HLA in healthy donors. Study at large: It was reported in a later analysis that the same platform had been used for the roughly 110 validation repertoires as for the 666 first-cohort repertoires. Findings of the study overall: Whilst most TCR sequences proved rare, a subset of public TCRs occurred across many donors. CMV antigen specificity was confirmed in vitro for three CMV-associated chains. There were 164 TCR beta chains listed as cytomegalovirus-associated.

Method: immunoSEQ multiplex PCR; TCRdb's copy keeps in-frame clones and lacks some. The sample contains 90,000 to 150,000 clones, 88% of which appear only once. As regards this clone: Its specificity is not known.

The sequence came from a man in his late teens or twenties in good health and CMV-seronegative. The sample was PBMCs.

CDR3 sequence reads: CASSEYTGTAKSDEQFF. The CDR3 DNA reads TGTGCCAGCAGTGAATACACCGGGACAGCGAAATCGGATGAGCAGTTCTTC. The J gene is TRBJ2-1, the V gene TRBV25-1; TRBD1 matches 7 bases. This CDR3 has 17 residues. The trim removed 0 bases at V and 8 bases at J, leaving 13 bases unmatched. Germline V CDR1 and CDR2: MGHDK, SYGVNS.